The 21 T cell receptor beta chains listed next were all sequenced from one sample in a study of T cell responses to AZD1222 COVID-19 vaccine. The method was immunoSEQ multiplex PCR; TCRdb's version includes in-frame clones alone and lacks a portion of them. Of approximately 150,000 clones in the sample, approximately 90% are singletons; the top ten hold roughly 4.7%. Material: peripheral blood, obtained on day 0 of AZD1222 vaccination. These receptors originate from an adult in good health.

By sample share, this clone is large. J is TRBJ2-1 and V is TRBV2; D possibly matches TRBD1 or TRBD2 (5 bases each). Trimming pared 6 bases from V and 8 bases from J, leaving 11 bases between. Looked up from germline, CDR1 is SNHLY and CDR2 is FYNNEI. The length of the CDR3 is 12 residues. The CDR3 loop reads CASSPGSDEQFF. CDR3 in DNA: TGTGCCAGCAGCCCAGGGAGCGATGAGCAGTTCTTC.

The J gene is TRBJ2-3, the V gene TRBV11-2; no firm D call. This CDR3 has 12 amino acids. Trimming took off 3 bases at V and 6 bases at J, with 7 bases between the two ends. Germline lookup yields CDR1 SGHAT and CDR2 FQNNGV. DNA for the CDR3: TGTGCCAGCAGCTTGGGGTCCGATACGCAGTATTTT. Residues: CASSLGSDTQYF.

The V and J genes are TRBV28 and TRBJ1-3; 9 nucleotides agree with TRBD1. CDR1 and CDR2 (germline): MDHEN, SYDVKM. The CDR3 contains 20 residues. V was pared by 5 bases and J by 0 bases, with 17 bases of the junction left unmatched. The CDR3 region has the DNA TGTGCCAGCAGTACCTTACCCGGGACAGGGAAAAGGGGCTCTGGAAACACCATATATTTT. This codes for CASSTLPGTGKRGSGNTIYF.

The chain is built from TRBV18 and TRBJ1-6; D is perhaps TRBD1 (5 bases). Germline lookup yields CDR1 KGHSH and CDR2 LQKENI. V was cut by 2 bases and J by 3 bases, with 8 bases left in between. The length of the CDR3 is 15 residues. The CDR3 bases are TGTGCCAGCTCACCATACAGGAACTATAATTCACCCCTCCACTTT. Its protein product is CASSPYRNYNSPLHF.

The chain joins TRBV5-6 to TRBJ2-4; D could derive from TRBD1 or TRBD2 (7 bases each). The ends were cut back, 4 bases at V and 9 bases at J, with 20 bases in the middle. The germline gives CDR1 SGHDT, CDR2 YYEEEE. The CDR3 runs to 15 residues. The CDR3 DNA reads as TGTGCCAGCAGCCCGGGTCTAGGCAGGGGGGGCATTCAGTACTTC. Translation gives CASSPGLGRGGIQYF.

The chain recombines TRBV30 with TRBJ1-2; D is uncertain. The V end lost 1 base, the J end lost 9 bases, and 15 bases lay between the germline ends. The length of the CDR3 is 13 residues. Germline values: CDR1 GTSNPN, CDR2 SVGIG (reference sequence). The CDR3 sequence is CAWSERVRGSYTF. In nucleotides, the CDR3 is TGTGCCTGGAGTGAGCGGGTCCGCGGGAGCTACACCTTC. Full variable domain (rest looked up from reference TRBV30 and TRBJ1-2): SQTIHQWPATLVQPVGSPLSLECTVEGTSNPNLYWYRQAAGRGLQLLFYSVGIGQISSEVPQNLSASRPQDRQFILSSKKLLLSDSGFYLCAWSERVRGSYTFGSGTRLTVV.

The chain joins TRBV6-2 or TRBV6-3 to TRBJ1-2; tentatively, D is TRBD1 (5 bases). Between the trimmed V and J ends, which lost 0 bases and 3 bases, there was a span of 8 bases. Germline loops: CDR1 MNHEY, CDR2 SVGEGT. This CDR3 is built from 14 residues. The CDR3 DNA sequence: TGTGCCAGCAGTTACTCGGGGGAGTACTATGGCTACACCTTC. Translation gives CASSYSGEYYGYTF.

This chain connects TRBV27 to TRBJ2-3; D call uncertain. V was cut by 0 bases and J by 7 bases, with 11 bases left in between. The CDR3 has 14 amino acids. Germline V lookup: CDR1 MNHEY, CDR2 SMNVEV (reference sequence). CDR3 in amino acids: CASSLSVMGNTQYF. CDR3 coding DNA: TGTGCCAGCAGTTTATCCGTGATGGGTAATACGCAGTATTTT.

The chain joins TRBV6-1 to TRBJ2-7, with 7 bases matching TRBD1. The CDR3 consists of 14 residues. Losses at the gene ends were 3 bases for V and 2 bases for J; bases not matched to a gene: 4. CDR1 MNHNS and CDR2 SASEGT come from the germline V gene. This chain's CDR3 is CASSEWQGAYEQYF. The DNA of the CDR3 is TGTGCCAGCAGTGAGTGGCAGGGGGCCTACGAGCAGTACTTC.

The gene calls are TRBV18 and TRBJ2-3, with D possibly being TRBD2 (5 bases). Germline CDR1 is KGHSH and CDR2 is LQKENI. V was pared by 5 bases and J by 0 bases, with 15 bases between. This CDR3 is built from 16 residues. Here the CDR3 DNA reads TGTGCCAGCTCATCAGATAGGACTGCTAGCACAGATACGCAGTATTTT. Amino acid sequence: CASSSDRTASTDTQYF.

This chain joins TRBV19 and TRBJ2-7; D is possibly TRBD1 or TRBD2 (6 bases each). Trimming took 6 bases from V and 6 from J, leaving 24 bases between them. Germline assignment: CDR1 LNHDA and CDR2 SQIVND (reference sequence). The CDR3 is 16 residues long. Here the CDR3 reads CASSSRGANLIGEQYF. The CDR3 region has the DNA TGTGCCAGTAGCTCAAGGGGGGCCAACCTAATTGGCGAGCAGTACTTC.

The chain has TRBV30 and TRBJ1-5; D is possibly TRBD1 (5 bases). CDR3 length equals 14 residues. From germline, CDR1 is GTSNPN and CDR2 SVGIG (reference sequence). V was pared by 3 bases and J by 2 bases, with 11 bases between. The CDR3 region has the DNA TGTGCCTGGAGCAAGGGGAAGGGCAATCAGCCCCAGCATTTT. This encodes CAWSKGKGNQPQHF.

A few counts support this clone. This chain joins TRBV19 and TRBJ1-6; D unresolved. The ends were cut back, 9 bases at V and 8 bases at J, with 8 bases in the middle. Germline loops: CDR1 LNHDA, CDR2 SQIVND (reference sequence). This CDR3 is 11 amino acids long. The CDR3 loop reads CASPNHSPLHF. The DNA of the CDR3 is TGTGCCAGCCCCAATCATTCACCCCTCCACTTT.

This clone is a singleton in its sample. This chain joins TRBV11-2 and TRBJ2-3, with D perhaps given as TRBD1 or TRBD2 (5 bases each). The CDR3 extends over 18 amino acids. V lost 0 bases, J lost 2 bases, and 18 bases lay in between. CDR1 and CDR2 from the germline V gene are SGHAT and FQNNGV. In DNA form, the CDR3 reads TGTGCCAGCAGCTTAGACCTATCCGGGACGGACAACACAGATACGCAGTATTTT. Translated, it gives CASSLDLSGTDNTDTQYF. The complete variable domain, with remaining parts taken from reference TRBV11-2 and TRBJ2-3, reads EAGVAQSPRYKIIEKRQSVAFWCNPISGHATLYWYQQILGQGPKLLIQFQNNGVVDDSQLPKDRFSAERLKGVDSTLKIQPAKLEDSAVYLCASSLDLSGTDNTDTQYFGPGTRLTVL.

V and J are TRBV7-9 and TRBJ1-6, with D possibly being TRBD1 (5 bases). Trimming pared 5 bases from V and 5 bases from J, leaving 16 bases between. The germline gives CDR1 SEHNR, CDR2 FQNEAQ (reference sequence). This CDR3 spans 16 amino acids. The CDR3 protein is CASSPGVWKDNSPLHF. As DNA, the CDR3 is TGTGCCAGCAGCCCGGGGGTGTGGAAGGATAATTCACCCCTCCACTTT.

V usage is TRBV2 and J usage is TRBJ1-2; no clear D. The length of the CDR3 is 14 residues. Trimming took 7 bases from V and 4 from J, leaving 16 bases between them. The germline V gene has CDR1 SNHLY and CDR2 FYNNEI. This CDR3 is CASNPPGTSYGYTF. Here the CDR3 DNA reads TGTGCCAGCAACCCCCCCGGAACCTCCTATGGCTACACCTTC.

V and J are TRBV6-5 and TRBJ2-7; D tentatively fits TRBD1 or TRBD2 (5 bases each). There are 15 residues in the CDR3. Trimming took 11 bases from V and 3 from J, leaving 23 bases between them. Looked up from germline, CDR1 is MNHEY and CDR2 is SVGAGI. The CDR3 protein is CAAKEGYSGLYEQYF. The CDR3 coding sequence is TGTGCCGCGAAAGAGGGCTATTCGGGGCTCTACGAGCAGTACTTC.

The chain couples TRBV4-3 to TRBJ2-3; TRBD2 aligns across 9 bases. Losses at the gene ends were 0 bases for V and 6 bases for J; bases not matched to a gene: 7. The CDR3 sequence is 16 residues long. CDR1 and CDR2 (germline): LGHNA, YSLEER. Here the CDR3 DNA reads TGCGCCAGCAGCCAAGAACCTAGCGGGACGGGTGATACGCAGTATTTT. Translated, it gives CASSQEPSGTGDTQYF.

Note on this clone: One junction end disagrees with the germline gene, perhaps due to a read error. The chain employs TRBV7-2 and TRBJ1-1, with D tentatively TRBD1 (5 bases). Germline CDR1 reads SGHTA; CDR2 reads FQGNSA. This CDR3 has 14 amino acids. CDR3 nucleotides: TGTGCCAGCAGCGTAGCCCGGGGGAAGACTGAAGCTTTCTTT. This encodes CASSVARGKTEAFF. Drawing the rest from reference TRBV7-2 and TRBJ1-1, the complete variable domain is GAGVSQSPSNKVTEKGKDVELRCDPISGHTALYWYRQSLGQGLEFLIYFQGNSAPDKSGLPSDRFSAERTGGSVSTLTIQRTQQEDSAVYLCASSVARGKTEAFFGQGTRLTVV.

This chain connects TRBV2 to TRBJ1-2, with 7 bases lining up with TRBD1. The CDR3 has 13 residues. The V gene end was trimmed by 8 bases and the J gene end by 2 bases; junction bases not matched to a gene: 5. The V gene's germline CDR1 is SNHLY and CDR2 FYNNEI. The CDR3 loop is CASGGTENYGYTF. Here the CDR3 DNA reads TGTGCCAGCGGCGGGACAGAAAACTATGGCTACACCTTC.

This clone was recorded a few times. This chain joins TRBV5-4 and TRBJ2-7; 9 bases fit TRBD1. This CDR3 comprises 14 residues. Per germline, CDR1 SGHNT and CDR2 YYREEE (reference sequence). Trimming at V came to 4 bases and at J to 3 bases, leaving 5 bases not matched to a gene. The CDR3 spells CASSNGQGRYEQYF. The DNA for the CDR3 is TGTGCCAGCAGCAACGGACAGGGGCGCTACGAGCAGTACTTC.